The clone carrying this T cell receptor (beta chain) was observed a handful of times. The data were obtained in a study of blood T cell repertoires in COVID-19. The overall study: PBMCs, B-cell-depleted T cells, or T cells provided the cDNA or gDNA that made up the material.

The trim removed 6 bases at V and 4 bases at J, leaving 7 bases unmatched. Germline V gene lookup returns CDR1 MNHEY and CDR2 SVGAGI. The CDR3 totals 14 residues. Adults between roughly 18 and 89 years of age took part from 24 US areas. Original data processing: Estimation of nucleated cell counts was performed using reference gene primer amplification. Clones were read by immunoSEQ multiplex PCR, and TCRdb kept only the in-frame ones, dropping some. The V and J calls and clone size are taken from that table; D and trimming were inferred from the DNA. The sample records about 370,000 clones, roughly 91% being singletons.

The V call is TRBV6-5, the J call TRBJ2-5; TRBD2 agrees at 8 bases. This TCR was recovered from a woman in her twenties or thirties who had recovered from COVID-19. The sequencing sample was made of PBMCs or T cells enriched from blood (not recorded which). The CDR3 nucleotides are TGTGCCAGCAGAATGAGCGGGAGAGGAGAGACCCAGTACTTC. It codes for CASRMSGRGETQYF.